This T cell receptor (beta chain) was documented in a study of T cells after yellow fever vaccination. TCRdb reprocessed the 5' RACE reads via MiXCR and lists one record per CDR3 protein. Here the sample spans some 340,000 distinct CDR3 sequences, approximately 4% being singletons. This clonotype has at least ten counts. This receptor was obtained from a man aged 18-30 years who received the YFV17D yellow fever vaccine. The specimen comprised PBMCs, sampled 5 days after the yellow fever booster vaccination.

CDR3 DNA sequence: TGTGCCATCAGTGGGGGCGCCTATGGCTACACCTTC. Protein: CAISGGAYGYTF. The chain carries TRBV10-3 and TRBJ1-2; D perhaps matches TRBD1 (5 bases). Germline assignment: CDR1 ENHRY and CDR2 SYGVKD. The CDR3 consists of 12 residues. Trimming left V 4 bases short and J 4 bases short, with 7 bases between.